This T cell receptor (beta chain) was obtained from a study of T cells in Graves' hyperthyroidism and ophthalmopathy. An absence of ophthalmopathy progression within 18 months meant stable Graves' hyperthyroidism. Uncontrolled infection, other autoimmune disease, pregnancy and lactation each barred patients from inclusion. Using RNA transcripts as the source, TCR beta CDR3 regions were amplified. A first-round RT-PCR of the TCR CDR3 used the HTBI primer set. TCRdb re-derived calls from the multiplex PCR reads in MiXCR, one entry per CDR3 protein. The sample has 500,000 to 600,000 distinct CDR3 sequences; 35% to 55% are singletons. Study-level results: Most thyroid clonotypes expanded above 0.001 appeared in blood too. The authors' 13 V-J model separated ophthalmopathy from stable hyperthyroidism.

The sample holds many counts of this clonotype. Its antigen remains unknown. The V gene's germline CDR1 is LGHDT and CDR2 YNNKEL (reference sequence). This CDR3 comprises 14 residues. With 3 bases removed from V and 3 bases from J, the gap between germline ends came to 11 bases. This receptor was obtained from a woman aged 18 to 35 with Graves' hyperthyroidism. The chain links TRBV3-1 to TRBJ1-1; D is uncertain. The sample consisted of peripheral blood or thyroid tissue (not recorded which). In DNA, the CDR3 is TGTGCCAGCAGCCACCTCCGGGAGGACACTGAAGCTTTCTTT. This sequence encodes CASSHLREDTEAFF.